These T cell receptor beta chains were read from a single sample in a study of shared clonotypes between healthy human individuals. Produced via immunoSEQ multiplex PCR; TCRdb's table is partial and in-frame only. Among hundreds of thousands of clones listed, roughly 96% were seen once. The sequencing input was naive CD8+ T cells sorted from blood. The origin of the receptors is a woman younger than 45 in good health. Both conserved end residues are part of each CDR3. The D gene is left open where the match is weak. Not every row has a clone size; where given, it reads once, few, many or a size class.

D gene: TRBD2; V gene: TRBV19; J gene: TRBJ2-1; clone size: .; CDR3 DNA: TGTGCCAGTAGTATAGATCTAGAACTAGCGGGACCAGATGAGCAGTTCTTC; CDR3 protein: CASSIDLELAGPDEQFF
D gene: .; V gene: TRBV5-4; J gene: TRBJ2-7; clone size: .; CDR3 DNA: TGTGCCAGCAGCCATCGGGCCGGGTACGAGCAGTACTTC; CDR3 protein: CASSHRAGYEQYF
D gene: .; V gene: TRBV5-6; J gene: TRBJ1-1; clone size: .; CDR3 DNA: TGTGCCAGCAGCTTATTGAACACTGAAGCTTTCTTT; CDR3 protein: CASSLLNTEAFF
D gene: TRBD2; V gene: TRBV27; J gene: TRBJ2-1; clone size: .; CDR3 DNA: TGTGCCAGCAGCCCCCCTAGCGGGAGCCCATTTCTCCAGCAGTTCTTC; CDR3 protein: CASSPPSGSPFLQQFF
D gene: .; V gene: TRBV28; J gene: TRBJ1-5; clone size: .; CDR3 DNA: TGTGCCAGCAGTTTCCCTCCCGTTGAAGGGAATCAGCCCCAGCATTTT; CDR3 protein: CASSFPPVEGNQPQHF
D gene: TRBD2; V gene: TRBV13; J gene: TRBJ2-7; clone size: .; CDR3 DNA: TGTGCCAGCAGCTCAGCGGGAGGCTTTTACGAGCAGTACTTC; CDR3 protein: CASSSAGGFYEQYF
D gene: TRBD1; V gene: TRBV13; J gene: TRBJ1-6; clone size: .; CDR3 DNA: TGTGCCAGCAGCCCCCGGGACAGGGAGAATTCACCCCTCCACTTT; CDR3 protein: CASSPRDRENSPLHF
D gene: .; V gene: TRBV6-7; J gene: TRBJ2-2; clone size: .; CDR3 DNA: TGTGCCAGCAGTTACTCGATAAATATGACCGGGGAGCTGTTTTTT; CDR3 protein: CASSYSINMTGELFF
D gene: .; V gene: TRBV4-1; J gene: TRBJ2-7; clone size: .; CDR3 DNA: TGCGCCAGCAGCCAAGTATTCCTGCTCCCCTACGAGCAGTACTTC; CDR3 protein: CASSQVFLLPYEQYF
D gene: .; V gene: TRBV6-4; J gene: TRBJ2-1; clone size: .; CDR3 DNA: TGTGCCAGCAGTGACTCAGGGCAGGGAGGACCCAATGAGCAGTTCTTC; CDR3 protein: CASSDSGQGGPNEQFF
D gene: .; V gene: TRBV18; J gene: TRBJ2-1; clone size: .; CDR3 DNA: TGTGCCAGCTCACCACCTCCTAGGGATCCCTCCTACAATGAGCAGTTCTTC; CDR3 protein: CASSPPPRDPSYNEQFF
D gene: TRBD2; V gene: TRBV4-2; J gene: TRBJ2-7; clone size: .; CDR3 DNA: TGTGCCAGCAGCCGACTAGCGGGACGGCTCGAGCAGTACTTC; CDR3 protein: CASSRLAGRLEQYF
D gene: .; V gene: TRBV28; J gene: TRBJ2-3; clone size: .; CDR3 DNA: TGTGCCAGCATTCAGGCTATAGCGGACCACACAGATACGCAGTATTTT; CDR3 protein: CASIQAIADHTDTQYF
D gene: .; V gene: TRBV6-5; J gene: TRBJ2-7; clone size: .; CDR3 DNA: TGTGCCAGCAGTTACGGGGGACAAGCATACGAGCAGTACTTC; CDR3 protein: CASSYGGQAYEQYF
D gene: TRBD2; V gene: TRBV28; J gene: TRBJ2-1; clone size: .; CDR3 DNA: TGTGCCAGCAGTTTAAGCGGGAGGGAGCAGTTCTTC; CDR3 protein: CASSLSGREQFF
D gene: .; V gene: TRBV6-1; J gene: TRBJ1-2; clone size: .; CDR3 DNA: TGTGCCAGCAGTGAACCCTGGAGGAACAGCCAAGCTAACTATGGCTACACCTTC; CDR3 protein: CASSEPWRNSQANYGYTF
D gene: .; V gene: TRBV5-6; J gene: TRBJ2-7; clone size: once; CDR3 DNA: TGTGCCAGCAGCATCTGGGGGAATTCATACGAGCAGTACTTC; CDR3 protein: CASSIWGNSYEQYF
D gene: TRBD1; V gene: TRBV4-1; J gene: TRBJ1-2; clone size: .; CDR3 DNA: TGCGCCAGCAGCCAAAATGACAGGGGGCCTGGCTACACCTTC; CDR3 protein: CASSQNDRGPGYTF
D gene: .; V gene: TRBV28; J gene: TRBJ1-1; clone size: .; CDR3 DNA: TGTGCCAGCAGTTGGGCAGGGATGAACACTGAAGCTTTCTTT; CDR3 protein: CASSWAGMNTEAFF
D gene: TRBD2; V gene: TRBV27; J gene: TRBJ2-2; clone size: .; CDR3 DNA: TGTGCCAGCAGCTGGACTAGCGGGACGTCCGGGGAGCTGTTTTTT; CDR3 protein: CASSWTSGTSGELFF
D gene: TRBD2; V gene: TRBV7-9; J gene: TRBJ2-3; clone size: .; CDR3 DNA: TGTGCCAGCAGCTTAGGACTAGCGGACACAGATACGCAGTATTTT; CDR3 protein: CASSLGLADTDTQYF
D gene: .; V gene: TRBV19; J gene: TRBJ2-7; clone size: once; CDR3 DNA: TGTGCCAGTAGTCGAAGACAGGGAGGTTCCTACGAGCAGTACTTC; CDR3 protein: CASSRRQGGSYEQYF
D gene: .; V gene: TRBV15; J gene: TRBJ2-1; clone size: .; CDR3 DNA: TGTGCCACCAGCAGAGTCGCGTTAGGGGGATACAATGAGCAGTTCTTC; CDR3 protein: CATSRVALGGYNEQFF
D gene: .; V gene: TRBV6-1; J gene: TRBJ1-1; clone size: once; CDR3 DNA: TGTGCCAGCAGTGATTTTACAGGGAACACTGAAGCTTTCTTT; CDR3 protein: CASSDFTGNTEAFF
D gene: TRBD2; V gene: TRBV2; J gene: TRBJ2-3; clone size: .; CDR3 DNA: TGTGCCAGCAGTGATCCGCGGGGGGTGAGCACAGATACGCAGTATTTT; CDR3 protein: CASSDPRGVSTDTQYF
D gene: TRBD1; V gene: TRBV6-1; J gene: TRBJ1-5; clone size: .; CDR3 DNA: TGTGCCAGCAGTGAAGACCCAGCAGGGGGTCCCAATCAGCCCCAGCATTTT; CDR3 protein: CASSEDPAGGPNQPQHF
D gene: .; V gene: TRBV5-4; J gene: TRBJ2-7; clone size: .; CDR3 DNA: TGTGCCAGCAGCTTGGGGGGACCCTACGAGCAGTACTTC; CDR3 protein: CASSLGGPYEQYF
D gene: TRBD2; V gene: TRBV29-1; J gene: TRBJ2-3; clone size: once; CDR3 DNA: TGCAGCGTTGACCAATCGGCTAGCGGGAGTTTGTCAGATACGCAGTATTTT; CDR3 protein: CSVDQSASGSLSDTQYF
D gene: .; V gene: TRBV27; J gene: TRBJ2-1; clone size: once; CDR3 DNA: TGTGCCAGCGGTTTAACCGATGAGCAGTTCTTC; CDR3 protein: CASGLTDEQFF
D gene: TRBD1; V gene: TRBV28; J gene: TRBJ2-5; clone size: .; CDR3 DNA: TGTGCCAGTCGCCTCTTGACAGGGGGCAGAGAGACCCAGTACTTC; CDR3 protein: CASRLLTGGRETQYF
D gene: TRBD1; V gene: TRBV7-8; J gene: TRBJ1-1; clone size: .; CDR3 DNA: TGTGCCAGCAGCCAACTGGGGACAGGGTCTATAACGTCTGAAGCTTTCTTT; CDR3 protein: CASSQLGTGSITSEAFF
D gene: TRBD2; V gene: TRBV7-9; J gene: TRBJ2-1; clone size: .; CDR3 DNA: TGTGCCAGCAGCTTAACTAGCGGGGGGTACAATGAGCAGTTCTTC; CDR3 protein: CASSLTSGGYNEQFF
D gene: .; V gene: TRBV28; J gene: TRBJ1-3; clone size: .; CDR3 DNA: TGTGCCAGCAGTAATGGACATTCAGGAAACACCATATATTTT; CDR3 protein: CASSNGHSGNTIYF
D gene: TRBD2; V gene: TRBV28; J gene: TRBJ2-7; clone size: .; CDR3 DNA: TGTGCCAGCAGTCGCACTAGCGAGTCCTACGAGCAGTACTTC; CDR3 protein: CASSRTSESYEQYF
D gene: TRBD1; V gene: TRBV13; J gene: TRBJ2-7; clone size: .; CDR3 DNA: TGTGCCAGCAGCTCCAAGACAGGGTTGTCCTACGAGCAGTACTTC; CDR3 protein: CASSSKTGLSYEQYF
D gene: .; V gene: TRBV12-5; J gene: TRBJ1-1; clone size: .; CDR3 DNA: TGTGCTAGTGGTTTGGTGAAGGGGCGGACTTTCTTT; CDR3 protein: CASGLVKGRTFF
D gene: TRBD1; V gene: TRBV15; J gene: TRBJ1-2; clone size: .; CDR3 DNA: TGTGCCACCAGCCGCGCGCCGGGACAGGGAGAGTTTTTCTATGGCTACACCTTC; CDR3 protein: CATSRAPGQGEFFYGYTF
D gene: TRBD1; V gene: TRBV7-8; J gene: TRBJ1-4; clone size: once; CDR3 DNA: TGTGCCAGCAGCCCCTGGACAGGGGGTTTCGATGAAAAACTGTTTTTT; CDR3 protein: CASSPWTGGFDEKLFF
D gene: .; V gene: TRBV6-5; J gene: TRBJ1-2; clone size: few; CDR3 DNA: TGTGCCAGCAGTTATGAGGGGGTCTATGGCTACACCTTC; CDR3 protein: CASSYEGVYGYTF
D gene: TRBD2; V gene: TRBV2; J gene: TRBJ2-5; clone size: .; CDR3 DNA: TGTGCCAGCAGGACCCTGGGGGGGTGGGAGACCCAGTACTTC; CDR3 protein: CASRTLGGWETQYF
D gene: .; V gene: TRBV27; J gene: TRBJ1-1; clone size: .; CDR3 DNA: TGTGCCAGCAGTCGGGGCGGGAACACTGAAGCTTTCTTT; CDR3 protein: CASSRGGNTEAFF
D gene: .; V gene: TRBV7-2; J gene: TRBJ1-1; clone size: .; CDR3 DNA: TGTGCCAGCAGCTTAGCAGGGTCTTATGAAGCTTTCTTT; CDR3 protein: CASSLAGSYEAFF
D gene: .; V gene: TRBV10-3; J gene: TRBJ2-6; clone size: .; CDR3 DNA: TGTGCCATCCCCGGACCTTCGGGATCTGGGGCCAACGTCCTGACTTTC; CDR3 protein: CAIPGPSGSGANVLTF
D gene: .; V gene: TRBV28; J gene: TRBJ1-5; clone size: .; CDR3 DNA: TGTGCCAGCAGTTTATGGGGAGTAAGCAATCAGCCCCAGCATTTT; CDR3 protein: CASSLWGVSNQPQHF
D gene: TRBD1; V gene: TRBV27; J gene: TRBJ2-7; clone size: .; CDR3 DNA: TGTGCCGGCAAAGGAGGGACAGGGCACGAGCAGTACTTC; CDR3 protein: CAGKGGTGHEQYF
D gene: TRBD1; V gene: TRBV4-1; J gene: TRBJ2-7; clone size: .; CDR3 DNA: TGCGCCAGCAGCCAAGGGGTAGGACAGGCCTACGAGCAGTACTTC; CDR3 protein: CASSQGVGQAYEQYF
D gene: TRBD2; V gene: TRBV4-2; J gene: TRBJ2-3; clone size: .; CDR3 DNA: TGTGCCAGCAGCCAAGATTGGGCTAGCGGGAGTTTCACAGATACGCAGTATTTT; CDR3 protein: CASSQDWASGSFTDTQYF
D gene: TRBD2; V gene: TRBV5-6; J gene: TRBJ2-1; clone size: .; CDR3 DNA: TGTGCCAGCAGCCCGACTAGCGGGATCTACAATGAGCAGTTCTTC; CDR3 protein: CASSPTSGIYNEQFF
D gene: .; V gene: TRBV9; J gene: TRBJ2-3; clone size: .; CDR3 DNA: TGTGCCAGCAGCGTATCTCGGGGGAAGACAGATACGCAGTATTTT; CDR3 protein: CASSVSRGKTDTQYF
D gene: .; V gene: TRBV9; J gene: TRBJ1-1; clone size: .; CDR3 DNA: TGTGCCAGCAGCGTAGGAGAGAACACTGAAGCTTTCTTT; CDR3 protein: CASSVGENTEAFF
D gene: .; V gene: TRBV1; J gene: TRBJ1-1; clone size: once; CDR3 DNA: TGCACCAGCAGGGTACAGGAGACCACTGAAGCTTTCTTT; CDR3 protein: CTSRVQETTEAFF
D gene: .; V gene: TRBV19; J gene: TRBJ2-5; clone size: .; CDR3 DNA: TGTGCCAGTAGTATACTGGCCACGGGGGGCCTTCAAGAGACCCAGTACTTC; CDR3 protein: CASSILATGGLQETQYF
D gene: .; V gene: TRBV28; J gene: TRBJ2-1; clone size: .; CDR3 DNA: TGTGCCAGCAGTTTTTTAGGGCGGCCGGATGAGCAGTTCTTC; CDR3 protein: CASSFLGRPDEQFF
D gene: TRBD2; V gene: TRBV27; J gene: TRBJ2-1; clone size: .; CDR3 DNA: TGTGCCAGCAGTCCCTCAGCGGGAGAGCACTACAATGAGCAGTTCTTC; CDR3 protein: CASSPSAGEHYNEQFF
D gene: .; V gene: TRBV29-1; J gene: TRBJ2-1; clone size: .; CDR3 DNA: TGCAGCGTTGATGGCGGGATTAGGAACAATGAGCAGTTCTTC; CDR3 protein: CSVDGGIRNNEQFF
D gene: TRBD2; V gene: TRBV5-6; J gene: TRBJ2-3; clone size: .; CDR3 DNA: TGTGCCAGCAGTTTGACGGGACTAGCGGGGGGACTCACCACAGATACGCAGTATTTT; CDR3 protein: CASSLTGLAGGLTTDTQYF
D gene: .; V gene: TRBV19; J gene: TRBJ2-7; clone size: .; CDR3 DNA: TGTGCCAGTAGTCTCTTGGGCTCCTACGAGCAGTACTTC; CDR3 protein: CASSLLGSYEQYF